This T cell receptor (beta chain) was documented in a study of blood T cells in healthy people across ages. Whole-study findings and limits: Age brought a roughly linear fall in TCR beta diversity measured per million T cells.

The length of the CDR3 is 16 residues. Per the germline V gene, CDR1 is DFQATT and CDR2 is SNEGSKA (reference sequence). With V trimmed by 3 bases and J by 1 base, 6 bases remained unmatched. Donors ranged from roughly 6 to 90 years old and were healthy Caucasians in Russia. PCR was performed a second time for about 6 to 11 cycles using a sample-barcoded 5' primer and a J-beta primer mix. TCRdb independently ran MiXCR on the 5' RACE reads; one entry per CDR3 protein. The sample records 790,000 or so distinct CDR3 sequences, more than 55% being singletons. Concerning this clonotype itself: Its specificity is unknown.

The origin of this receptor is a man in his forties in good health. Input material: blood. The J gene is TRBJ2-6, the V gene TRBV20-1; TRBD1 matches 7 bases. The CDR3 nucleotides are TGCAGTGCTAGGGGGGACAGACAATCTGGGGCCAACGTCCTGACTTTC. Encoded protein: CSARGDRQSGANVLTF.